The 20 T cell receptor beta chains below were found in one sample sequenced in a study of regulatory dendritic cells for organ transplantation. Produced via immunoSEQ multiplex PCR; TCRdb's table is partial and in-frame only. The table has 34,000 or so clones, 85% to 90% seen once. The sequencing sample was made of naive CD4+ T cells from blood. Subset meaning: CD45RA+ naive T cells. These receptors originate from a human donor in good health.

As concerns this clone: A junction boundary mismatches the germline segment, possibly from a read error. This chain links TRBV7-7 with TRBJ2-3; TRBD1 is a possible D gene (6 bases). Per germline, CDR1 SSHAT and CDR2 FNYEAQ (reference sequence). This CDR3 is built from 14 residues. As DNA, the CDR3 is TGTGCTAGCAGCTTAGCAGGGGACGCAGATACGCAGTATTTT. Its protein product is CASSLAGDADTQYF.

This clone was counted once. This CDR3 is CASSLVVGNEQFF. The CDR3 nucleotides are TGTGCCAGCTCACTAGTCGTGGGGAATGAGCAGTTCTTC. J is TRBJ2-1 and V is TRBV6-5; D may be TRBD2 (5 bases). This CDR3 spans 13 amino acids. Deletions cut 8 bases from V and 7 bases from J, with 15 bases between. Germline V gene lookup returns CDR1 MNHEY and CDR2 SVGAGI.

This chain uses TRBV28 with TRBJ2-3, with 8 bases that match TRBD2. The CDR3 spans 15 residues. Germline assignment: CDR1 MDHEN and CDR2 SYDVKM. Trimming cost V 6 bases and J 6 bases; bases outside gene matches: 11. CDR3 sequence (DNA): TGTGCCAGCAGGCCTCAACTAGCGGTCACGGATACGCAGTATTTT. Translation: CASRPQLAVTDTQYF.

V is TRBV7-9 and J is TRBJ1-2, with D tentatively TRBD1 (5 bases). The CDR3 loop spans 14 amino acids. V lost 3 bases and J lost 5, with 13 bases in between. Germline CDR1 and CDR2: SEHNR and FQNEAQ (reference sequence). The CDR3 region is CASSFGRVPYGYTF. In DNA, the CDR3 is TGTGCCAGCAGCTTCGGCAGGGTACCTTATGGCTACACCTTC.

The chain is built from TRBV6-5 and TRBJ2-3, with D perhaps TRBD2 (6 bases). Germline V gene sequence: CDR1 MNHEY, CDR2 SVGAGI. With 2 bases removed from V and 4 bases from J, the gap between germline ends came to 10 bases. The CDR3 totals 14 residues. CDR3 nucleotide sequence: TGTGCCAGCAGTTACGGAGGGGTGGCAGATACGCAGTATTTT. It is translated as CASSYGGVADTQYF.

The V gene is TRBV7-2, the J gene TRBJ2-1, with D maybe TRBD2 (8 bases). The CDR3 extends over 15 amino acids. The germline V gene has CDR1 SGHTA and CDR2 FQGNSA. The ends were cut back, 4 bases at V and 9 bases at J, with 19 bases in the middle. This chain's CDR3 is CASSSREGAMREQFF. The CDR3 DNA is TGTGCCAGCAGCTCCCGGGAGGGGGCGATGCGTGAGCAGTTCTTC. The variable domain in full, with the rest retrieved from reference TRBV7-2 and TRBJ2-1, is GAGVSQSPSNKVTEKGKDVELRCDPISGHTALYWYRQSLGQGLEFLIYFQGNSAPDKSGLPSDRFSAERTGGSVSTLTIQRTQQEDSAVYLCASSSREGAMREQFFGPGTRLTVL.

The V gene is TRBV7-3, the J gene TRBJ2-2, with 7 bases fitting TRBD2. This CDR3 is built from 17 residues. Germline V gene data show CDR1 as SGHTA and CDR2 as FQGTGA. The V segment lost 5 bases and the J segment 7 bases; nucleotides outside the gene matches: 16. CDR3 sequence reads: CASSVGGQPGGGGELFF. The CDR3 region has the DNA TGTGCCAGCAGCGTTGGCGGCCAACCGGGGGGTGGCGGGGAGCTGTTTTTT.

Worth noting for this clone: The junction does not match germline at one end; this may be a read error. The CDR3: CASTLDIYNSPLHF. CDR3 nucleotide sequence: TGTGCCAGCACCTTGGACATTTATAATTCACCCCTCCACTTT. The chain combines TRBV5-8 with TRBJ1-6; possibly TRBD1 for D (5 bases). Per the germline V gene, CDR1 is SGHTS and CDR2 is YDEGEE. This CDR3 region has 14 residues.

The chain couples TRBV30 to TRBJ2-7, with D tentatively TRBD1 or TRBD2 (6 bases each). CDR1 and CDR2 from the germline V gene are GTSNPN and SVGIG (reference sequence). CDR3 length: 14 residues. Trimming took 1 base from V and 5 from J, leaving 15 bases between them. The CDR3 spells CAWSAWGAPHEQYF. CDR3 nucleotide sequence: TGTGCCTGGAGTGCATGGGGGGCCCCCCACGAGCAGTACTTC.

The chain links TRBV29-1 to TRBJ2-1; TRBD1 aligns across 8 bases. The CDR3 extends over 13 amino acids. Germline lookup yields CDR1 SQVTM and CDR2 ANQGSEA. V gave up 3 bases and J gave up 9 bases; unmatched junction bases: 7. The CDR3 nucleotides read TGCAGCGTTGAGGTACAGGGGGGCACTGAGCAGTTCTTC. Protein product: CSVEVQGGTEQFF.

The chain has TRBV2 and TRBJ1-5; the D gene is possibly TRBD1 (5 bases). Germline-derived CDR1 and CDR2 are SNHLY and FYNNEI. CDR3 size: 13 residues. Trimming shortened V by 4 bases and J by 3 bases, and 7 bases separated the two germline ends. CDR3 residues: CASSAGFNQPQHF. In nucleotides, the CDR3 is TGTGCCAGCAGTGCAGGGTTCAATCAGCCCCAGCATTTT.

This chain connects TRBV27 to TRBJ1-5, with 7 bases identical to TRBD1. J was trimmed by 0 bases and V by 5 bases; bases with no gene match: 4. CDR1 is MNHEY, CDR2 SMNVEV, per germline (reference sequence). The CDR3 consists of 15 residues. The CDR3 region is CASSPWDSSNQPQHF. CDR3 in DNA: TGTGCCAGCAGTCCCTGGGACAGTAGCAATCAGCCCCAGCATTTT.

CDR3 DNA: TGCGCCAGCAGCTTTACCCAGGGCTCTGGGAACACTGAAGCTTTCTTT. Protein product: CASSFTQGSGNTEAFF. V and J are TRBV5-1 and TRBJ1-1; perhaps TRBD1 as D (5 bases). Trimming removed 2 bases at V and 1 base at J, with 15 bases between. The length of the CDR3 is 16 residues. CDR1 is SGHRS, CDR2 YFSETQ, per germline.

The chain uses TRBV7-9 and TRBJ1-5, with TRBD1 as a possible D gene (5 bases). V was pared by 5 bases and J by 10 bases, with 18 bases between. Germline loops: CDR1 SEHNR, CDR2 FQNEAQ (reference sequence). The CDR3 is made up of 14 amino acids. The CDR3 DNA follows: TGTGCCAGCAGCCTAGGGACCGCGCTCACTCCCCAGCATTTT. It is translated as CASSLGTALTPQHF.

The rearrangement joins TRBV2 to TRBJ1-1; no definite D call. Germline assignment: CDR1 SNHLY and CDR2 FYNNEI. V dropped 4 bases and J dropped 1 base, with 7 bases sitting between them. CDR3 length equals 13 residues. In DNA form, the CDR3 reads TGTGCCAGCAGTGTCAGTGGGAACACTGAAGCTTTCTTT. As protein: CASSVSGNTEAFF.

The chain combines TRBV7-9 with TRBJ2-5; 11 bases line up with TRBD2. The junction had 9 bases not matched to a gene; V was cut back by 1 base and J by 5 bases. CDR1 and CDR2 (germline): SEHNR, FQNEAQ (reference sequence). The CDR3 runs 17 residues. CDR3 in amino acids: CASSLDITSGRKETQYF. CDR3 DNA sequence: TGTGCCAGCAGCTTAGACATTACTAGCGGGAGAAAGGAGACCCAGTACTTC.

The chain carries TRBV6-5 and TRBJ1-2; possibly TRBD1 for D (6 bases). Between the trimmed V and J ends, which lost 4 bases and 8 bases, there was a span of 8 bases. CDR1 is MNHEY and CDR2 is SVGAGI in the germline V gene. CDR3 size: 11 residues. The CDR3 is CASSSGVGYTF. CDR3 bases: TGTGCCAGCAGTTCAGGGGTCGGCTACACCTTC.

This chain uses TRBV18 with TRBJ2-1; tentatively, D is TRBD2 (6 bases). Germline V gives CDR1 KGHSH, CDR2 LQKENI. The CDR3 spans 15 residues. Deletions cut 2 bases from V and 8 bases from J, with 16 bases between. The CDR3 spells CASSPAGTPIDEQFF. In DNA form, the CDR3 reads TGTGCCAGCTCACCAGCCGGGACTCCAATCGATGAGCAGTTCTTC.

This chain uses TRBV21-1 with TRBJ2-7; no DNA check was done on the table's D call, TRBD2. TRBV21-1 represents a pseudogene. The CDR3 contains 15 residues. The CDR3 DNA reads as TGTGCCAGCAGCAAAGTGAGGCCCCGTTCCTACGAGCAGTACTTC. Translation gives CASSKVRPRSYEQYF.

V and J are TRBV7-9 and TRBJ1-1; D gene uncertain. The CDR3 runs 12 residues. Trimming removed 3 bases from V and 2 bases from J, with 4 bases in between. Germline CDR1 SEHNR, CDR2 FQNEAQ (reference sequence). Here the CDR3 DNA reads TGTGCCAGCAGCTTTTCTAACACTGAAGCTTTCTTT. Residues: CASSFSNTEAFF.